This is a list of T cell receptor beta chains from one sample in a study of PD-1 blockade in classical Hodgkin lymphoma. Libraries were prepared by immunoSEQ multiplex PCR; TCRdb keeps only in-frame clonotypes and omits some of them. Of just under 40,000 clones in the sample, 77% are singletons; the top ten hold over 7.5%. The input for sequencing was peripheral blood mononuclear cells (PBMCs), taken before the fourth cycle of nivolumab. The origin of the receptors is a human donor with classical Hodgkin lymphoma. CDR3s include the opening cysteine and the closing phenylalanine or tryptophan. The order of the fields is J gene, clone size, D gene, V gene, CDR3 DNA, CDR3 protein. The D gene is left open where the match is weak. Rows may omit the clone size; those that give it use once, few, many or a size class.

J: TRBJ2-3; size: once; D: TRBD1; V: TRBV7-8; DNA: TGTGCCAGCAGCTTTCTCCGGGACAGTACGACAGATACGCAGTATTTT; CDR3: CASSFLRDSTTDTQYF
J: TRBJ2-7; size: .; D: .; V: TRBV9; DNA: TGTGCCAGCAGCTACAGGGATAGCTCCTACGAGCAGTACTTC; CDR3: CASSYRDSSYEQYF
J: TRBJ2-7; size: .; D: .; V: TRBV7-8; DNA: TGTGCCAGCAGCATGGGACTGGCCAACTACGAGCAGTACTTC; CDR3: CASSMGLANYEQYF
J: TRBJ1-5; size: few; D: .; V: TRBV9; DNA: TGTGCCAGCAGCTCCCAAGGGGGGGGGAATCAGCCCCAGCATTTT; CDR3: CASSSQGGGNQPQHF
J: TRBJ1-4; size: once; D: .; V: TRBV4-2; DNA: TGTGCCAGCAGCCAAGATCGTTATACTAATGAAAAACTGTTTTTT; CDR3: CASSQDRYTNEKLFF
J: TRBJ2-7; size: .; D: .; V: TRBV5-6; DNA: TGTGCCAGCAGCTCCGGGGCGCTGGTGGACGAGCAGTACTTC; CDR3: CASSSGALVDEQYF
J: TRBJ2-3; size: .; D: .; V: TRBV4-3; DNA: TGCGCCAGCAGCCAATTTAATGGGGGGAGCGCAGATACGCAGTATTTT; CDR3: CASSQFNGGSADTQYF
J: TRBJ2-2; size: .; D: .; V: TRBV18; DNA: TGTGCCAGCTCACCAATACAGGGGAACACCGGGGAGCTGTTTTTT; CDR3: CASSPIQGNTGELFF
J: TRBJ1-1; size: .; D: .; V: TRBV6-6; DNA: TGTGCCAGCAGATACATCGGACGGGGTGAAGCTTTCTTT; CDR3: CASRYIGRGEAFF
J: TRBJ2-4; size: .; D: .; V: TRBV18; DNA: TGTGCCAGCTCACCATATCCATTGGGGTCAAAAAACATTCAGTACTTC; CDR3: CASSPYPLGSKNIQYF
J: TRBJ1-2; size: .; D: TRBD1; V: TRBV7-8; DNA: TGTGCCAGCAGCTTTGGACAGGGAATGGGTGGCTACACCTTC; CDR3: CASSFGQGMGGYTF
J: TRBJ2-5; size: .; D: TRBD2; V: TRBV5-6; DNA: TGTGCCAGCAGCTCCCCGGGGGGTTCCGAGACCCAGTACTTC; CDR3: CASSSPGGSETQYF
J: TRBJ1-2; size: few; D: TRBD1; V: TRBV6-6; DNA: TGTGCCAGCAGTTCTTTGACAGGGGGCGCAGGCTACACCTTC; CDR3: CASSSLTGGAGYTF
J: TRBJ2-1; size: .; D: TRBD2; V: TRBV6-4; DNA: TGTGCCAGCAGCCGAGGACTAGCGGGGGAAAATGAGCAGTTCTTC; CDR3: CASSRGLAGENEQFF
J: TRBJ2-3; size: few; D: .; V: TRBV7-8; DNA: TGTGCCAGCAGGATGGAGACAGATACGCAGTATTTT; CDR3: CASRMETDTQYF
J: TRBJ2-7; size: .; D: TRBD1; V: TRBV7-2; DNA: TGTGCCAGCAGCACAGGGACAGGGGGAGCCTACGAGCAGTACTTC; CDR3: CASSTGTGGAYEQYF
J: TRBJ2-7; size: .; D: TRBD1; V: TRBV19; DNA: TGTGCCAGTAGTTCGACAGGGAGCTCCTACGAGCAGTACTTC; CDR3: CASSSTGSSYEQYF
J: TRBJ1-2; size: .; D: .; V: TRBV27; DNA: TGTGCCAGCAGTCCTTACCAGATGACAGGCCTATCCTATGGCTACACCTTC; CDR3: CASSPYQMTGLSYGYTF
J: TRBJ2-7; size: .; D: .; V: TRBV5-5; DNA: TGTGCCAGCAGCCGGCCCGGGACGGGTTCCTACGAGCAGTACTTC; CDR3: CASSRPGTGSYEQYF
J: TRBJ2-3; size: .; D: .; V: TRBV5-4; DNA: TGTGCCAGCAGCTTCGCCAGCACAGATACGCAGTATTTT; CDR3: CASSFASTDTQYF
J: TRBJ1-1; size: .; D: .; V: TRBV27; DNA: TGTGCCAGCAGTTTATCGGCGGGGAACACTGAAGCTTTCTTT; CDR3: CASSLSAGNTEAFF
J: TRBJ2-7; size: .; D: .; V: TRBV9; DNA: TGTGCCAGCAGCGTAGGGCCTACCCACGAGCAGTACTTC; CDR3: CASSVGPTHEQYF
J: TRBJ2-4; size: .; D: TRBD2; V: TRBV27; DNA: TGTGCCAGCGGGAGGGGCAGTGCCAAAAACATTCAGTACTTC; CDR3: CASGRGSAKNIQYF
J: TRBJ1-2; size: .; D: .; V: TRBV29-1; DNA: TGCAGCGTTGACCGGCAGGGGACGTATGGCTACACCTTC; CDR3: CSVDRQGTYGYTF
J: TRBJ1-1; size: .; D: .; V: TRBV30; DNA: TGTGCCTGGGCCCTCTCCGGGCTGGTCACTGAAGCTTTCTTT; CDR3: CAWALSGLVTEAFF
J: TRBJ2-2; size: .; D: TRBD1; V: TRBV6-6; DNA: TGTGCCAGCAGTTACTGGGACAGGGTCGTCACCGGGGAGCTGTTTTTT; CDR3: CASSYWDRVVTGELFF
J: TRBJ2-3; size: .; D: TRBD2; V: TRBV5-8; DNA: TGTGCCAGCAGCTTGTCACCGGGGGGGCCCGATACGCAGTATTTT; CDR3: CASSLSPGGPDTQYF
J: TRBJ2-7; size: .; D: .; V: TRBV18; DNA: TGTGCCAGCTCACTCAATGGAGAAGTCTACGAGCAGTACTTC; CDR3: CASSLNGEVYEQYF
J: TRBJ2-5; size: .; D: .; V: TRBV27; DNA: TGTGCCAGCAGTTCCACAGTCCTCCAAGAGACCCAGTACTTC; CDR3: CASSSTVLQETQYF
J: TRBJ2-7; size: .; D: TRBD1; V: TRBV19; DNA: TGTGCCAGTAGGGACAGGGGTTTGGCCTCCCCCTACGAGCAGTACTTC; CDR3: CASRDRGLASPYEQYF
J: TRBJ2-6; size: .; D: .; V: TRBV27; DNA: TGTGCCAGCAGTTCAAGCTCTGGGGCCAACGTCCTGACTTTC; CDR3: CASSSSSGANVLTF
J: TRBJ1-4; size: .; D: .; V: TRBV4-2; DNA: TGTGCCAGCAGTCGTGGGACTAGAGAAGAAAAACTGTTTTTT; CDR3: CASSRGTREEKLFF
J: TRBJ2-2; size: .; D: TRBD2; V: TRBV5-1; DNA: TGCGCCAGCAGCTTGCCTAGCGGGGGTCCCGGGGAGCTGTTTTTT; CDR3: CASSLPSGGPGELFF
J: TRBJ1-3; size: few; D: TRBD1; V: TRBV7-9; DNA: TGTGCCAGCAGCTTTAAGGCGGGACAGGTTTCTTTT; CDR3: CASSFKAGQVSF
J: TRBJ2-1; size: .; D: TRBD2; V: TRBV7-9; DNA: TGTGCCAGCAGCCTGCCGGGGGGATACAATGAGCAGTTCTTC; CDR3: CASSLPGGYNEQFF
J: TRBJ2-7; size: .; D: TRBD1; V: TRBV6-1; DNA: TGTGCCAGCAGTGAATTGGACAGGGGGCTATACTTC; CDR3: CASSELDRGLYF
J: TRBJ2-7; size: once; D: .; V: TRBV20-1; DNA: TGCAGTGCTGACAGAACCTACGAGCAGTACTTC; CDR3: CSADRTYEQYF
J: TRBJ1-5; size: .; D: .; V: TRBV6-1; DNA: TGTGCCAGCAGTGAAGGTCAGCCCCAGCATTTT; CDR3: CASSEGQPQHF
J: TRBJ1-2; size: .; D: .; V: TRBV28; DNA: TGTGCCAGCAGTTTAAACGCTTTGGGCTACACCTTC; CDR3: CASSLNALGYTF
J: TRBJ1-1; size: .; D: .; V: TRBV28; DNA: TGTGCCAGCAGTTTTTGGGTGCTGAACACTGAAGCTTTCTTT; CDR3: CASSFWVLNTEAFF
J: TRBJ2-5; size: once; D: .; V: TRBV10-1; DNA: TGCGCCAGCAGTCGACAGACACAACAAGAGACCCAGTACTTC; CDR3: CASSRQTQQETQYF
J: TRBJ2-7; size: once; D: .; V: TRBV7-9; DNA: TGTGCCAGCAGCTTAAGGGACTACGAGCAGTACTTC; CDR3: CASSLRDYEQYF
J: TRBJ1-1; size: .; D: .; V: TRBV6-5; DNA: TGTGCCAGCAGTTACATTGGGAACACTGAAGCTTTCTTT; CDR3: CASSYIGNTEAFF
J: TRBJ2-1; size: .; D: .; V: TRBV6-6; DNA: TGTGCCAGCAGTTACGAGGGATACAATGAGCAGTTCTTC; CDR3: CASSYEGYNEQFF
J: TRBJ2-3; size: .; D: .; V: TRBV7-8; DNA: TGTGCCAGTCTGCTAGCGAGTAGCACAGATACGCAGTATTTT; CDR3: CASLLASSTDTQYF
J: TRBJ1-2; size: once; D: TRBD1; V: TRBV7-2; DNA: TGTGCCAGCAGCTTCGACAGGGATGGCTACACCTTC; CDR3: CASSFDRDGYTF
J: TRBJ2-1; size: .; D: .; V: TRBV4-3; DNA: TGCGCCAGCAGCCAAGATATCTTTCGTTACGATGAGCAGTTCTTC; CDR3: CASSQDIFRYDEQFF
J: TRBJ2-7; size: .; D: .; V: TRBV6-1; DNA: TGTGCCAGCAGTGAAGCGGAACGGAGAGCAAGGAAATACTTC; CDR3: CASSEAERRARKYF
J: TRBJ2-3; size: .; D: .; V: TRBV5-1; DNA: TGCGCCAGCAGCCCTCAGCCCGGGGGCTTGACAGATACGCAGTATTTT; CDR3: CASSPQPGGLTDTQYF
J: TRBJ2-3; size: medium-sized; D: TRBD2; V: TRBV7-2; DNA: TGTGCCAGCAGCCCCTGGACTAGCAGGACAGATACGCAGTATTTT; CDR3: CASSPWTSRTDTQYF
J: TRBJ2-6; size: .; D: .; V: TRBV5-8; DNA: TGTGCCAGCAGCTTCGATTCAGGCTCATCCTCCGTCCTGACTTTC; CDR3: CASSFDSGSSSVLTF